Listed here are 12 T cell receptor beta chains from one sample, sequenced in a study of breast tumors, draining lymph nodes, adjacent tissues. TCRdb passed the multiplex PCR reads through MiXCR, listing each CDR3 protein once. The sample contains 20,000 to 30,000 distinct CDR3 sequences, around 25% of which appear only once. The specimen sequenced was breast tumor tissue. The receptors were gathered from a female donor with breast cancer. Some clones in this sample may be carry-over from other donors' samples.

This clonotype was seen repeatedly, ten times or more. The chain is built from TRBV20-1 and TRBJ1-4; D gene uncertain. The V and J ends lost 0 bases and 8 bases respectively, with 13 bases between them. Germline V gene sequence: CDR1 DFQATT, CDR2 SNEGSKA (reference sequence). The CDR3 length is 14 residues. CDR3 protein: CSARDTGGGEKLFF. The CDR3 DNA sequence: TGCAGTGCTAGAGATACGGGAGGAGGGGAAAAACTGTTTTTT.

This clonotype occurred many times. The V gene is TRBV9, the J gene TRBJ1-2; D uncertain. Germline CDR1 reads SGDLS; CDR2 reads YYNGEE. Trimming pared 0 bases from V and 1 base from J, leaving 10 bases between. This CDR3 is 15 amino acids long. CDR3 DNA: TGTGCCAGCAGCGTAGGGACCTCAAATAACTATGGCTACACCTTC. It translates to CASSVGTSNNYGYTF.

This clonotype was recorded a few times. The genes are TRBV28 and TRBJ2-5; maybe TRBD1 (5 bases). There are 14 residues in the CDR3. Trimming shortened V by 2 bases and J by 2 bases, and 9 bases separated the two germline ends. The germline V gene has CDR1 MDHEN and CDR2 SYDVKM. CDR3 sequence: CASSLPGWQETQYF. The DNA of the CDR3 is TGTGCCAGCAGTTTACCAGGGTGGCAAGAGACCCAGTACTTC.

This clonotype was seen at least ten times. V is TRBV6-6 and J is TRBJ1-1, with D hard to call. The CDR3 covers 12 residues. V lost 6 bases and J lost 1, with 6 bases in between. Germline V gene sequence: CDR1 MNHNY, CDR2 SVGAGI (reference sequence). CDR3 amino acids: CASSLRNTEAFF. The DNA for the CDR3 is TGTGCCAGCAGCCTCCGGAACACTGAAGCTTTCTTT.

This clonotype has a count of ten or more. The chain combines TRBV9 with TRBJ1-6, with 7 bases lining up with TRBD1. The CDR3 has 18 amino acids. Unmatched junction bases numbered 9, after V lost 2 bases and J lost 1 base. CDR1 is SGDLS, CDR2 YYNGEE, per germline. CDR3 DNA sequence: TGTGCCAGCAGCGTCAACGGAGGGGGCGCGTCCTATAATTCACCCCTCCACTTT. The encoded protein is CASSVNGGGASYNSPLHF. Filled out from reference TRBV9 and TRBJ1-6, the complete variable domain reads DSGVTQTPKHLITATGQRVTLRCSPRSGDLSVYWYQQSLDQGLQFLIQYYNGEERAKGNILERFSAQQFPDLHSELNLSSLELGDSALYFCASSVNGGGASYNSPLHFGNGTRLTVT.

The rearrangement links TRBV5-4 to TRBJ1-1; D remains unclear. With 2 bases removed from V and 5 bases from J, the gap between germline ends came to 16 bases. CDR1 SGHNT and CDR2 YYREEE come from the germline V gene (reference sequence). The CDR3 is 15 residues long. CDR3 sequence (DNA): TGTGCCAGCAGCTTAGCCGGGTCCATGGCGACTGAAGCTTTCTTT. It yields the protein CASSLAGSMATEAFF.

This clonotype was counted many times. The V call is TRBV30, the J call TRBJ1-1; D gene ambiguous. The germline CDR1 and CDR2 sequences are GTSNPN and SVGIG (reference sequence). Trimming shortened V by 2 bases and J by 4 bases, and 5 bases separated the two germline ends. The CDR3 is made up of 11 amino acids. The CDR3 bases are TGTGCCTGGAGTCCCCTCACTGAAGCTTTCTTT. Protein sequence: CAWSPLTEAFF.

This clonotype occurred many times. The chain joins TRBV5-1 to TRBJ2-7, with D tentatively TRBD1 or TRBD2 (5 bases each). The CDR3 runs to 14 residues. V gave up 5 bases and J gave up 2 bases, with 14 bases separating them. CDR1 and CDR2 from the germline V gene are SGHRS and YFSETQ. The CDR3 coding sequence is TGCGCCAGCAGTACTCTTGGGGGTGCCTACGAGCAGTACTTC. Residues: CASSTLGGAYEQYF.

At least ten counts were recorded for this clonotype. The V and J genes are TRBV6-1 and TRBJ2-1, with 8 bases aligning to TRBD1. This CDR3 has 16 amino acids. Germline V lookup: CDR1 MNHNS, CDR2 SASEGT. V was clipped by 2 bases and J by 8 bases; unmatched bases: 11. The CDR3 DNA reads TGTGCCAGCAGTGAACTAAGTCAGGGGGCAATTTATGAGCAGTTCTTC. This translates into CASSELSQGAIYEQFF.

This clonotype qualifies as medium-sized. This chain uses TRBV20-1 with TRBJ2-7; perhaps TRBD2 as D (7 bases). The CDR3 covers 14 residues. Trimming removed 3 bases at V and 2 bases at J, with 14 bases between. Germline loops: CDR1 DFQATT, CDR2 SNEGSKA (reference sequence). CDR3: CSARGGGNPYEQYF. For the CDR3, the DNA is TGCAGTGCTAGGGGGGGGGGCAATCCCTACGAGCAGTACTTC.

This clonotype was counted a few times. This chain links TRBV28 with TRBJ1-2, with 9 positions matching TRBD1. The V gene's germline CDR1 is MDHEN and CDR2 SYDVKM. This CDR3 contains 18 residues. Germline trimming cut 6 bases from V and 3 bases from J; bases unmatched to any gene: 17. The CDR3 DNA reads TGTGCCAGCAGCACCACAACAGGGGGCGGACCCAAAGACTATGGCTACACCTTC. Encoded protein: CASSTTTGGGPKDYGYTF.

V usage is TRBV18 and J usage is TRBJ1-2; TRBD1 is a possible D gene (5 bases). V lost 2 bases to trimming and J lost 3 bases, with 16 bases between them. Germline V lookup: CDR1 KGHSH, CDR2 LQKENI. The CDR3 loop spans 16 amino acids. Here the CDR3 reads CASSPKETAVDYGYTF. The CDR3 bases are TGTGCCAGCTCACCAAAAGAGACAGCGGTGGACTATGGCTACACCTTC. Full variable domain (missing parts from reference TRBV18 and TRBJ1-2): NAGVMQNPRHLVRRRGQEARLRCSPMKGHSHVYWYRQLPEEGLKFMVYLQKENIIDESGMPKERFSAEFPKEGPSILRIQQVVRGDSAAYFCASSPKETAVDYGYTFGSGTRLTVV.